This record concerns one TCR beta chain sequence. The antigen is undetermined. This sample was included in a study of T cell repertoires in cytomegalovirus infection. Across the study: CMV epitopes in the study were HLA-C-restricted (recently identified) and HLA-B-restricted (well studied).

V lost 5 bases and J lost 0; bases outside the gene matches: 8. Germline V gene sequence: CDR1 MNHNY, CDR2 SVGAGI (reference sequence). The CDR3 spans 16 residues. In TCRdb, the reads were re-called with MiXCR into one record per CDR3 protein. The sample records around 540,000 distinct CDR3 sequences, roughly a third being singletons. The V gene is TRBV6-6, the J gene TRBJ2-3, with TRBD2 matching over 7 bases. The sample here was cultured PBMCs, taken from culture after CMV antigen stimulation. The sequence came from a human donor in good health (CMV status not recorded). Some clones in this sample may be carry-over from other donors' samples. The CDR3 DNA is TGTGCCAGCAGTCCCTTTAGCGGGCACAGCACAGATACGCAGTATTTT. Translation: CASSPFSGHSTDTQYF.